Below are 15 T cell receptor beta chains sequenced from a single sample in a study of cytomegalovirus exposure and HLA in healthy donors. This PCR relied on a set of 60 Vbeta primers and 13 Jbeta primers. Produced via immunoSEQ multiplex PCR; TCRdb's table is partial and in-frame only. The sample shows about 140,000 clones, about 84% of them seen only once. Sequenced input: PBMCs. These receptors all come from a woman in her late teens or twenties in good health and CMV-seropositive.

This rearrangement joins TRBV7-8 to TRBJ2-1; 8 positions agree with TRBD2. The CDR3 length is 17 residues. Germline-derived CDR1 and CDR2 are SGHVS and FQNEAQ. J lost 3 bases, V lost 6 bases, and 13 bases had no gene match. CDR3 sequence: CASRPRGAGGLYNEQFF. The CDR3 DNA sequence: TGTGCCAGCAGACCTCGAGGGGCGGGGGGTCTCTACAATGAGCAGTTCTTC.

The CDR3 DNA follows: TGTGCCAGCAGCTTACCCGGGACAGGGTATGGCTACACCTTC. Translating gives CASSLPGTGYGYTF. J is TRBJ1-2 and V is TRBV7-2, with 9 positions matching TRBD1. In germline, CDR1 is SGHTA, CDR2 FQGNSA. Trimming cost V 2 bases and J 5 bases; bases outside gene matches: 3. The CDR3 is 14 residues long.

The chain has TRBV6-6 and TRBJ2-7; 7 nucleotides agree with TRBD1. Germline V gene lookup returns CDR1 MNHNY and CDR2 SVGAGI (reference sequence). The CDR3 runs 15 residues. J was trimmed by 2 bases and V by 2 bases; bases with no gene match: 6. This chain's CDR3 is CASSYVQGLTYEQYF. The CDR3 DNA reads as TGTGCCAGCAGTTACGTACAGGGGCTAACCTACGAGCAGTACTTC.

This sequence joins TRBV29-1 and TRBJ1-1; D gene ambiguous. The CDR3 loop spans 11 amino acids. In germline, CDR1 is SQVTM, CDR2 ANQGSEA. V was pared by 5 bases and J by 1 base, with 5 bases between. This chain's CDR3 is CSVNTNTEAFF. The CDR3 DNA sequence: TGCAGCGTTAACACGAACACTGAAGCTTTCTTT.

This chain connects TRBV5-1 to TRBJ1-2; TRBD1 aligns across 9 bases. The CDR3 has 14 residues. CDR1 and CDR2 from the germline V gene are SGHRS and YFSETQ. The V and J ends lost 7 bases and 4 bases, in that order; junction bases with no gene match: 8. Written as DNA, the CDR3 is TGCGCCAGCGAAACGGGGACAGGGATCTATGGCTACACCTTC. Its protein is CASETGTGIYGYTF.

This clone appeared once. V usage is TRBV29-1 and J usage is TRBJ1-2, with 8 bases lining up with TRBD1. J lost 5 bases, V lost 3 bases, and 2 bases had no gene match. This CDR3 comprises 12 residues. Germline V CDR1 and CDR2: SQVTM, ANQGSEA. The CDR3 reads CSVDRTGYGYTF. CDR3 nucleotide sequence: TGCAGCGTTGATAGGACAGGGTATGGCTACACCTTC.

The chain joins TRBV5-4 to TRBJ2-7; 10 bases align to TRBD1. The J segment lost 0 bases and the V segment lost 0 bases, leaving 3 bases of the junction unmatched. Germline V gives CDR1 SGHNT, CDR2 YYREEE (reference sequence). CDR3 size: 16 residues. CDR3 protein: CASSLGQGANSYEQYF. In DNA form, the CDR3 reads TGTGCCAGCAGCTTGGGACAGGGGGCCAACTCCTACGAGCAGTACTTC.

The table lists this clone with a few counts. The chain uses TRBV21-1 and TRBJ1-5; the table's D call, TRBD1, was not checked against the DNA. TRBV21-1 is deemed a pseudogene. The CDR3 is 15 residues long. CDR3 region: CASLWGVISNQPQHF. DNA for the CDR3: TGTGCCAGCCTTTGGGGCGTTATTAGCAATCAGCCCCAGCATTTT.

The chain is built from TRBV14 and TRBJ2-5; TRBD2 matches 7 bases. Germline-derived CDR1 and CDR2 are SGHDN and FVKESK. There are 16 residues in the CDR3. J gave up 4 bases and V 0 bases, and 8 bases lay outside the gene matches. The CDR3 region is CASSQESPGGVETQYF. CDR3 nucleotides: TGTGCCAGCAGCCAAGAAAGCCCGGGGGGAGTAGAGACCCAGTACTTC.

The rearrangement joins TRBV19 to TRBJ2-1; TRBD2 matches at 15 bases. The germline V gene encodes CDR1 LNHDA and CDR2 SQIVND (reference sequence). V dropped 5 bases and J dropped 8; count of bases not matched to a gene: 10. This CDR3 comprises 17 residues. This chain's CDR3 is CASSRARTSGGADEQFF. CDR3 coding DNA: TGTGCCAGTAGTCGGGCACGGACTAGCGGGGGGGCTGATGAGCAGTTCTTC.

This chain connects TRBV29-1 to TRBJ1-1; 8 bases agree with TRBD1. With V trimmed by 4 bases and J by 4 bases, 2 bases remained unmatched. Germline assignment: CDR1 SQVTM and CDR2 ANQGSEA. The CDR3 runs to 12 residues. CDR3 residues: CSVATGGTEAFF. CDR3 sequence (DNA): TGCAGCGTTGCTACAGGGGGCACTGAAGCTTTCTTT.

CDR3 loop: CASSLAGTGNTIYF. DNA of the CDR3: TGCGCCAGCAGCTTGGCAGGGACTGGAAACACCATATATTTT. This chain joins TRBV5-1 and TRBJ1-3, with D maybe TRBD1 (5 bases). The CDR3 consists of 14 residues. The ends were cut back, 0 bases at V and 2 bases at J, with 6 bases in the middle. Germline V lookup: CDR1 SGHRS, CDR2 YFSETQ.

The rearrangement links TRBV11-2 to TRBJ2-7, with 9 bases matching TRBD1. In germline, CDR1 is SGHAT, CDR2 FQNNGV. The CDR3 spans 19 residues. The junction had 15 bases not matched to a gene; V was cut back by 1 base and J by 2 bases. The CDR3 here is CASSLGGGQGVDGTYEQYF. The DNA for the CDR3 is TGTGCCAGCAGCTTAGGGGGGGGACAGGGCGTGGATGGGACCTACGAGCAGTACTTC.

The V call is TRBV5-6, the J call TRBJ2-3; TRBD2 matches 8 bases. The CDR3 totals 17 residues. Germline values: CDR1 SGHDT, CDR2 YYEEEE. The junction had 14 bases not matched to a gene; V was cut back by 5 bases and J by 3 bases. CDR3 nucleotide sequence: TGTGCCAGCAGTTACGATCGGGGGGGCGGCGTTACAGATACGCAGTATTTT. Its protein is CASSYDRGGGVTDTQYF.

This clone was detected only once. The J gene is TRBJ2-2, the V gene TRBV5-1, with 7 bases that match TRBD2. CDR3 length equals 18 residues. Germline V gene lookup returns CDR1 SGHRS and CDR2 YFSETQ. With 2 bases clipped from V and 5 bases from J, the junction kept 15 bases outside the gene matches. In DNA form, the CDR3 reads TGCGCCAGCAGCTTCCGTCTCGTGGCCGACGGGGGGACCGGGGAGCTGTTTTTT. This sequence encodes CASSFRLVADGGTGELFF. Full variable domain (missing parts from reference TRBV5-1 and TRBJ2-2): KAGVTQTPRYLIKTRGQQVTLSCSPISGHRSVSWYQQTPGQGLQFLFEYFSETQRNKGNFPGRFSGRQFSNSRSEMNVSTLELGDSALYLCASSFRLVADGGTGELFFGEGSRLTVL.